This is a list of T cell receptor beta chains from one sample in a study of high-grade serous ovarian cancer treatment subgroups. Sequencing was performed with immunoSEQ multiplex PCR; in TCRdb, only in-frame clones are kept and a portion is missing. The sample records around 20,000 clones, around 80% being singletons. Sequencing input: tumor tissue. The receptors originated from a human donor with high-grade serous ovarian cancer. The CDR3 runs from the conserved cysteine through the conserved F or W. Each record gives: D gene, V gene, clone size, J gene, CDR3 protein, CDR3 DNA. D genes are given only for firm matches. Clone sizes are given selectively: once, few, many, or a class where the clone is expanded.

>TRBD1|TRBV18|once|TRBJ1-1
CASSPSGTGGPTEAFF
TGTGCCAGCTCACCCTCCGGGACAGGGGGCCCCACTGAAGCTTTCTTT
>.|TRBV7-3|.|TRBJ2-7
CASSLLPGAYEQYF
TGTGCCAGCAGCTTACTACCAGGGGCCTACGAGCAGTACTTC
>.|TRBV6-5|once|TRBJ2-3
CASSYRTPDTDTQYF
TGTGCCAGCAGTTACCGGACTCCCGACACAGATACGCAGTATTTT
>.|TRBV2|.|TRBJ1-2
CASSEAGTFGYGYTF
TGTGCCAGCAGTGAAGCGGGCACTTTCGGCTATGGCTACACCTTC
>.|TRBV6-5|.|TRBJ2-6
CASSFGHSGANVLTF
TGTGCCAGCAGTTTCGGACACTCTGGGGCCAACGTCCTGACTTTC
>.|TRBV25-1|.|TRBJ2-7
CASSASDLLGDKQYF
TGTGCCAGCAGTGCCTCGGACCTCCTCGGGGACAAGCAGTACTTC
>.|TRBV6-6|.|TRBJ1-5
CASSQGNSNQPQHF
TGTGCCAGCAGTCAAGGGAATAGCAATCAGCCCCAGCATTTT
>TRBD2|TRBV9|few|TRBJ2-4
CASSPGGLGNIQYF
TGTGCCAGCAGCCCGGGGGGGCTAGGGAACATTCAGTACTTC
>.|TRBV15|.|TRBJ1-2
CATSRVGRTSYDGYTF
TGTGCCACCAGCAGGGTTGGTCGGACCTCATACGATGGCTACACCTTC
>TRBD2|TRBV30|.|TRBJ2-7
CAWSGTSHEQYF
TGTGCCTGGAGTGGGACTAGCCACGAGCAGTACTTC
>.|TRBV5-5|.|TRBJ1-5
CAIQPQHF
TGTGCCATTCAGCCCCAGCATTTT
>.|TRBV5-1|once|TRBJ1-3
CASSLNRINSGNTIYF
TGCGCCAGCAGCTTGAACAGAATTAACTCTGGAAACACCATATATTTT
>.|TRBV27|few|TRBJ1-1
CASSFNPRTEAFF
TGTGCCAGCAGTTTCAACCCGAGGACTGAAGCTTTCTTT
>.|TRBV28|.|TRBJ2-1
CASSSSVTAKVWWGQFF
TGTGCCAGCAGTTCCTCAGTGACGGCAAAAGTGTGGTGGGGGCAGTTCTTC
>TRBD1|TRBV2|few|TRBJ1-4
CASSEGTVNEKLFF
TGTGCCAGCAGTGAGGGGACAGTTAATGAAAAACTGTTTTTT
>.|TRBV28|medium-sized|TRBJ2-7
CASSLRGIEQYF
TGTGCCAGCAGTTTAAGAGGGATCGAGCAGTACTTC
>TRBD1|TRBV15|.|TRBJ2-7
CATSIQTGAIKEQYF
TGTGCCACCAGCATTCAGACAGGGGCCATAAAAGAGCAGTACTTC
>TRBD1|TRBV18|.|TRBJ1-2
CASSVRDRWEEGYTF
TGTGCCAGCTCAGTCCGGGACAGGTGGGAAGAAGGCTACACCTTC
>.|TRBV10-3|few|TRBJ1-1
CAISESREPLEAFF
TGTGCCATCAGTGAATCCAGGGAACCCCTCGAAGCTTTCTTT
>.|TRBV19|.|TRBJ2-1
CASSMYGGSYNEQFF
TGTGCCAGTAGTATGTATGGAGGCTCTTACAATGAGCAGTTCTTC
>TRBD2|TRBV5-1|.|TRBJ2-3
CASRTGTSSRDTQYF
TGCGCCAGCAGAACCGGGACTAGCAGTAGGGATACGCAGTATTTT
>.|TRBV27|.|TRBJ1-1
CASSLDSKVEAFF
TGTGCCAGCAGTTTAGATTCGAAAGTTGAAGCTTTCTTT
>TRBD1|TRBV25-1|.|TRBJ2-5
CASSDRDREETQYF
TGTGCCAGCAGTGATCGGGACAGGGAAGAGACCCAGTACTTC
>TRBD1|TRBV6-1|.|TRBJ1-2
CASSGLGQRHYGYTF
TGTGCCAGCAGTGGTTTGGGACAGAGGCACTATGGCTACACCTTC
>.|TRBV7-9|.|TRBJ2-7
CASSSNREGANEQYF
TGTGCCAGCAGCTCAAACAGGGAAGGGGCGAACGAGCAGTACTTC
>TRBD2|TRBV30|.|TRBJ2-7
CAWRARAGGIYEQYF
TGTGCCTGGAGGGCCCGAGCGGGAGGGATCTACGAGCAGTACTTC
>.|TRBV30|.|TRBJ1-1
CASPGRGPNSEAFF
TGTGCCTCCCCGGGGAGGGGCCCGAACTCTGAAGCTTTCTTT
>TRBD2|TRBV27|.|TRBJ2-2
CASSLMGLPLASSTGELFF
TGTGCCAGCAGTTTAATGGGACTACCTTTGGCCAGCTCCACCGGGGAGCTGTTTTTT
>TRBD1|TRBV28|few|TRBJ2-2
CASSPTGDNTGELFF
TGTGCCAGCAGTCCGACAGGGGACAACACCGGGGAGCTGTTTTTT
>.|TRBV6-4|.|TRBJ1-5
CASSPGQRNQPQHF
TGTGCCAGCAGTCCAGGACAGAGAAATCAGCCCCAGCATTTT
>.|TRBV14|.|TRBJ2-6
CASSQLQGDSGANVLTF
TGTGCCAGCAGCCAATTGCAGGGAGACTCTGGGGCCAACGTCCTGACTTTC
>TRBD1|TRBV7-9|.|TRBJ1-2
CASSQDIRTGGRDYGYTF
TGTGCCAGCAGCCAAGATATCAGGACAGGGGGCAGGGACTATGGCTACACCTTC
>TRBD1|TRBV15|.|TRBJ1-4
CATSREGAGGEKLFF
TGTGCCACCAGCAGAGAGGGTGCAGGGGGTGAAAAACTGTTTTTT